This T cell receptor beta chain was obtained from a study of blood T cell repertoires in COVID-19 (dated by TCRdb to the early 2020s). Turning to the overall study: Collaborator samples came from the United States, Italy and Spain and covered acute and convalescent phases of COVID-19. The prospective study material was composed of cDNA or gDNA derived from T cells, B-cell-depleted T cells, or PBMCs. Deeply sampled blood TCRbeta repertoires from subjects exposed to, actively infected with, or recovered from COVID-19 were included in the dataset. The repertoires were released in a freely available public database intended as a resource for research on the immune response to SARS-CoV-2. Samples came from the ongoing ImmuneRACE study (first 160 participants) plus 1,254 subjects from 6 global collaborators. A de-identified subject ID, COVID-19 status, age in years and sex were almost always included in the sample metadata. HLA class I and class II types, where available, came from metadata supplied by the sample provider rather than from assay-based typing.

The investigation overall reported the following: Clinical and demographic metadata were provided uncurated, with the amount varying by source and participant.

The germline V gene yields SGHAT for CDR1 and FQNNGV for CDR2. The V end gives up 3 bases and the J end 6 bases, leaving 8 bases in the junction not matched to a gene. Spanning cysteine to phenylalanine, the CDR3 consists of 15 amino acids. Just CDR3 DNA is preserved here, 45 bases in frame from base 1. Of note for this clone: Its antigen is unknown. Base qualities were left out, and no much larger clone turns up one base away.

TCRbeta CDR3 regions were amplified from genomic DNA by means of the immunoSEQ Assay, a bias-controlled multiplex PCR. Turning to the authors' computational methods: The number of nucleated cells in each sample was estimated by amplification of reference gene primers within the assay. To quantify the absolute abundance of each unique TCRbeta CDR3 rearrangement, sequence reads were collapsed and filtered. For each sample, productive Simpson clonality was calculated as the square root of Simpson's diversity index across productive rearrangements. What TCRdb holds here is the immuneACCESS table cut down to in-frame rearrangements. Part of the clones is not present; checked against another copy, under half of the missing clones reflect an unresolved V gene, and the others are unexplained. V and J calls and clone size come straight from that table; D and trimming were deduced from the DNA. Present in this sample are roughly 63,000 clones, roughly 71% of which were seen just once. Roughly 30% of the sample belongs to the ten largest clones.

Collaborating institutions collected whole blood in K2EDTA tubes following their own protocols. Collaborator samples were shipped for TCRbeta analysis as frozen whole blood, isolated PBMCs, or DNA extracted from either sample type. Recombination connected TRBV11-2 to TRBJ2-3; TRBD1 agrees with 8 junctional bases. The sample was peripheral blood. This TCR was sampled from a woman older than 75 with acute or convalescent COVID-19. The sequenced DNA is TGTGCCAGCAGCTTCGACTCTCGACAGGGGGATACGCAGTATTTT. Its translation reads: CASSFDSRQGDTQYF.